A few counts support the clone carrying this T cell receptor beta chain. Its antigen is not identified. The CDR3 runs 13 residues. Germline values: CDR1 DFQATT, CDR2 SNEGSKA (reference sequence). V shed 2 bases and J shed 9 bases, with 14 bases lying between them. This sample is drawn from a study of post-analysis software for immune sequencing data. Across the whole study: Disease trajectories encompassed relapsing-remitting, secondary progressive and progressive-relapsing multiple sclerosis.

The authors incorporated unique molecular identifiers into the TCR beta cDNA libraries. One entry per CDR3 protein, called by TCRdb with MiXCR from the PCR reads. The sample includes approximately 460,000 distinct CDR3 sequences, 45% of them seen just once. General study results and limits: When patients were compared with controls, five TRBV segments were more frequent, TRBV5-6, TRBV5-1 and TRBV20-1 among them. When compared against controls, multiple sclerosis patients showed significantly lower normalized Chao1 diversity.

The sample consisted of blood. The clonotype was recovered from a girl aged 10 to 17 with multiple sclerosis. The chain uses TRBV20-1 and TRBJ2-1; D perhaps matches TRBD2 (5 bases). CDR3: CSARLEGDGEQFF. As DNA, the CDR3 is TGCAGTGCTAGATTAGAGGGTGACGGTGAGCAGTTCTTC.